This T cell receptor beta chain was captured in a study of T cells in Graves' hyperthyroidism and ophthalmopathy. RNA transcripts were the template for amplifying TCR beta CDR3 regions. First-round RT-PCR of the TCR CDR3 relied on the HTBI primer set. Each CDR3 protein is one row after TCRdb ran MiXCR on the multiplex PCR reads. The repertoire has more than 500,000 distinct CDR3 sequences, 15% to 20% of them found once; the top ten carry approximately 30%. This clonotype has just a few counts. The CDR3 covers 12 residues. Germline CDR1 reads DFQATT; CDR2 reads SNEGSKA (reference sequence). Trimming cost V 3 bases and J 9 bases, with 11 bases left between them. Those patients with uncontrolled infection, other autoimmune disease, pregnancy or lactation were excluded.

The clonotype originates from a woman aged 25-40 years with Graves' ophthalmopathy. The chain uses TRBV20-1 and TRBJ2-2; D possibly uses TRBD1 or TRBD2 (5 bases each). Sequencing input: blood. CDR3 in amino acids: CSASSGPRELFF. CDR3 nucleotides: TGCAGTGCTAGTTCGGGACCTCGGGAGCTGTTTTTT.